The clone carrying this T cell receptor beta chain was counted a few times. This sample is part of a study of cytomegalovirus exposure and HLA in healthy donors. PCR employed 60 Vbeta and 13 Jbeta primers. TCRdb keeps only in-frame clones here, not all; method: immunoSEQ multiplex PCR. The sample contains roughly 110,000 clones, 65% to 85% of which appear only once. Trimming removed 7 bases from V and 5 bases from J; junction bases left unmatched: 10. Germline lookup yields CDR1 SEHNR and CDR2 FQNEAQ (reference sequence). This CDR3 is 17 amino acids long. Sequencing input: PBMCs. The chain recombines TRBV7-9 with TRBJ2-5; 16 bases agree with TRBD2. This sequence originates from a male donor in good health and CMV-seropositive. CDR3: CASILTGLAGGLETQYF. The CDR3 nucleotides are TGTGCCAGCATCCTAACGGGACTAGCGGGGGGGCTCGAGACCCAGTACTTC.